This T cell receptor beta chain was recovered during a study of shared clonotypes between healthy human individuals. Broader study findings: Naive subsets generally had larger estimated richness than memory subsets. Depth was large, yet rarefaction showed that sorted-subset sequencing was incomplete.

Comments on this clone: The antigen is undetermined.

Splitting of each subset's genomic DNA was done evenly across several immunoSEQ plates. Sorted-subset replicate PCRs used approximately 190 ng of genomic DNA. This amount corresponded to tens of thousands of T cell genomes. The table came from immunoSEQ multiplex PCR; TCRdb's copy has only in-frame clones and leaves some out. This table holds roughly 410,000 clones, approximately 97% found once. The receptor was derived from a man aged 25 to 40 in good health. The sample was memory CD8+ T cells sorted from blood. Regarding subset: CD45RO+ cells pooled with CCR7-negative TemRA cells.

The CDR3 region is CASSLSVLSRDYNEQFF. The CDR3 region has the DNA TGCGCCAGCAGCTTGTCTGTTTTGTCGCGGGACTACAATGAGCAGTTCTTC. V and J are TRBV5-1 and TRBJ2-1; D is perhaps TRBD2 (6 bases). V was pared by 1 base and J by 3 bases, with 17 bases between. This CDR3 is built from 17 residues. From germline, CDR1 is SGHRS and CDR2 YFSETQ.